The rows below give T cell receptor beta chains drawn from one sample of a study of blood T cell repertoires in COVID-19. Repertoires were generated with immunoSEQ multiplex PCR, while TCRdb's copy carries only in-frame clones and drops some. The table has fewer than 250,000 clones, 86% seen once. Material: PBMCs or T cells enriched from blood (not recorded which). Receptor source: a woman aged 45-59 years who had recovered from COVID-19. The CDR3 runs from the conserved cysteine through the conserved F or W.

v_call: TRBV5-4; j_call: TRBJ1-4; cdr3_aa: CASSRDRVREKLFF
v_call: TRBV4-3; j_call: TRBJ2-7; cdr3_aa: CASSQEEREVRDEQYF
v_call: TRBV6-5; j_call: TRBJ2-7; cdr3_aa: CASSQLNRGSEQYF
v_call: TRBV12-3/TRBV12-4; j_call: TRBJ2-1; cdr3_aa: CASSLGPGEFF
v_call: TRBV5-1; j_call: TRBJ1-6; cdr3_aa: CASSLGRPGKSPLHF
v_call: TRBV7-9; j_call: TRBJ1-1; cdr3_aa: CASSLQGGTEAFF
v_call: TRBV4-1; j_call: TRBJ1-2; cdr3_aa: CASSQVQDNYYGYTF
v_call: TRBV9; j_call: TRBJ2-5; cdr3_aa: CASSVGERYQETQYF
v_call: TRBV5-4; j_call: TRBJ2-3; cdr3_aa: CASIRTGADTQYF
v_call: TRBV19; j_call: TRBJ1-2; cdr3_aa: CASSPGTGGKLGYTF
v_call: TRBV7-2; j_call: TRBJ2-1; cdr3_aa: CASSLALAGGLEQFF
v_call: TRBV4-1; j_call: TRBJ2-3; cdr3_aa: CASSHPWTSGGTSTDTQYF
v_call: TRBV7-2; j_call: TRBJ1-1; cdr3_aa: CASSDLRVTEAFF
v_call: TRBV19; j_call: TRBJ2-5; cdr3_aa: CASSSRALQETQYF
v_call: TRBV7-2; j_call: TRBJ2-6; cdr3_aa: CASSPQGTLYSSGANVLTF
v_call: TRBV7-8; j_call: TRBJ1-2; cdr3_aa: CASSSGTGRRGYTF
v_call: TRBV7-6; j_call: TRBJ2-1; cdr3_aa: CASSSLPSGVYNEQFF
v_call: TRBV7-9; j_call: TRBJ1-5; cdr3_aa: CASSSGRVSNQPQHF
v_call: TRBV9; j_call: TRBJ1-6; cdr3_aa: CASSVMGGPLHF
v_call: TRBV7-9; j_call: TRBJ1-1; cdr3_aa: CASSPKRRGTEAFF
v_call: TRBV3-1/TRBV3-2; j_call: TRBJ2-3; cdr3_aa: CASSQGTSGGLVDTQYF
v_call: TRBV5-6; j_call: TRBJ1-1; cdr3_aa: CASSRTGEAFF
v_call: TRBV30; j_call: TRBJ1-5; cdr3_aa: CAWSKGANQPQHF
v_call: TRBV27; j_call: TRBJ2-3; cdr3_aa: CASSFRAPTDTQYF
v_call: TRBV11-2; j_call: TRBJ2-2; cdr3_aa: CASSLSLIGTANTGELFF
v_call: TRBV5-1; j_call: TRBJ1-6; cdr3_aa: CASSPQGKVDSPLHF
v_call: TRBV12-5; j_call: TRBJ1-2; cdr3_aa: CASGSSTKDRDRPDGYTF
v_call: TRBV7-6; j_call: TRBJ1-1; cdr3_aa: CASSFQQGKNTEAFF
v_call: TRBV10-1; j_call: TRBJ1-6; cdr3_aa: CASSSGTPKSPLHF
v_call: TRBV28; j_call: TRBJ2-2; cdr3_aa: CATSDRNTGELFF
v_call: TRBV5-1; j_call: TRBJ1-2; cdr3_aa: CASSLATYDYGYTF
v_call: TRBV19; j_call: TRBJ2-3; cdr3_aa: CASSRSGLAGADTQYF
v_call: TRBV4-1; j_call: TRBJ2-7; cdr3_aa: CASSQVIAGTHLEQYF
v_call: TRBV19; j_call: TRBJ1-5; cdr3_aa: CASTPMGQGSNQPQHF
v_call: TRBV2; j_call: TRBJ2-7; cdr3_aa: CASSAGDSYYEQYF
v_call: TRBV6-6; j_call: TRBJ1-4; cdr3_aa: CASSLAQGKEKLFF
v_call: TRBV28; j_call: TRBJ1-5; cdr3_aa: CASSFWDRDNQPQHF
v_call: TRBV19; j_call: TRBJ1-2; cdr3_aa: CASWDRGYGYTF
v_call: TRBV11-3; j_call: TRBJ2-7; cdr3_aa: CASSSSGGGYEQYF
v_call: TRBV27; j_call: TRBJ2-7; cdr3_aa: CASRGPGQYYEQYF